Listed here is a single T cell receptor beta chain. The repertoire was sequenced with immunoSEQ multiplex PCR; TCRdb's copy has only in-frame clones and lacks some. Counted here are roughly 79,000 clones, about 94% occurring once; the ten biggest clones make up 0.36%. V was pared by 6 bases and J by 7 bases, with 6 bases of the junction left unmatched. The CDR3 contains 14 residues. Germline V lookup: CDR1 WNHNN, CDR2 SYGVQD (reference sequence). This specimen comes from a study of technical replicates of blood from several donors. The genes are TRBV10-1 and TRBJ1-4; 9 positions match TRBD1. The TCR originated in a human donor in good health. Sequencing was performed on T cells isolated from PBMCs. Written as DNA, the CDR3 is TGCGCCAGCAGCCGGGACAGGGTGTTTGAAAAACTGTTTTTT. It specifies CASSRDRVFEKLFF.